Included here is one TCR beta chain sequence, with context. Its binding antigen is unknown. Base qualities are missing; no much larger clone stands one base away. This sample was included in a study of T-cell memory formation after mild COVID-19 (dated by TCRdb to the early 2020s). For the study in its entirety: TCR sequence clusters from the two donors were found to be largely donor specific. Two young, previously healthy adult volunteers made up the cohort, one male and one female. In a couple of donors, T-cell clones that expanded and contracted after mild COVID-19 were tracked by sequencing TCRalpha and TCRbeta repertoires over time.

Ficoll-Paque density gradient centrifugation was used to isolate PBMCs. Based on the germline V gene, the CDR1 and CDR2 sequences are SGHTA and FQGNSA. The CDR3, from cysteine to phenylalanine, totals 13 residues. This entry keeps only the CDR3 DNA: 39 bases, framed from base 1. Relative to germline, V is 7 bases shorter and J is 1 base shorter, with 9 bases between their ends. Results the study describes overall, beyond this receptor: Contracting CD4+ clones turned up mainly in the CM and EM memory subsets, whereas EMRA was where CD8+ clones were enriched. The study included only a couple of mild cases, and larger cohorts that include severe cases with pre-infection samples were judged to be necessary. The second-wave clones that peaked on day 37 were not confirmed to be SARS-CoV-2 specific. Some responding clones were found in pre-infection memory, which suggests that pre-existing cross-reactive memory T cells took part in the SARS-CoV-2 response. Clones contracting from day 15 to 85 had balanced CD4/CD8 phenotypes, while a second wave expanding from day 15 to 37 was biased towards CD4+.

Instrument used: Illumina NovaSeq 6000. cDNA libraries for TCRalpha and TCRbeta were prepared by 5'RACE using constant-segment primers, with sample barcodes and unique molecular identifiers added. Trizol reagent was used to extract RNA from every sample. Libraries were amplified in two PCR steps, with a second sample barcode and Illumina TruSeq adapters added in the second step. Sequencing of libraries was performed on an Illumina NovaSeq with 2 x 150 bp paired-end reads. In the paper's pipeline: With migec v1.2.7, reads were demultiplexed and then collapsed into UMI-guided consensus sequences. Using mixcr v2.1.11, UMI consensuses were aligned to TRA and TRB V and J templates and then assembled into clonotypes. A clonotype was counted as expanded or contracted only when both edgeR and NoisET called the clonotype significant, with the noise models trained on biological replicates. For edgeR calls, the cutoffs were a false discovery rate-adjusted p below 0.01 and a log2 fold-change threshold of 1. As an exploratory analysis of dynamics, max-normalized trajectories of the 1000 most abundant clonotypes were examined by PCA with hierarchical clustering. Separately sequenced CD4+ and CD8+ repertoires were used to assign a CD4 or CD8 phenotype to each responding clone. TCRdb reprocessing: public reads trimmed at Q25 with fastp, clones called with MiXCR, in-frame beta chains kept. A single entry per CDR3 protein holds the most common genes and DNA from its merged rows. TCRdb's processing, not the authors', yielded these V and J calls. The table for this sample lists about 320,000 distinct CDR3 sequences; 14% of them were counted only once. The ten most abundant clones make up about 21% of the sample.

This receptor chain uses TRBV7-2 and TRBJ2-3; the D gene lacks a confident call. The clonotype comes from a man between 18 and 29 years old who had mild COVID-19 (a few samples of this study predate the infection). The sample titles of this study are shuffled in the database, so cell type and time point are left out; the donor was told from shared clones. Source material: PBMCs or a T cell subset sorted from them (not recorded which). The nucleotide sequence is TGTGCCAGCATGTCGGGCGGCACAGATACGCAGTATTTT. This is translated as CASMSGGTDTQYF.